These T cell receptor beta chains were read from a single sample in a study of cytomegalovirus exposure and HLA in healthy donors. Sequencing was performed with immunoSEQ multiplex PCR; in TCRdb, only in-frame clones are kept and a portion is missing. Its clone listing holds some 84,000 clones. The specimen was PBMCs. The receptors shown here come from a man aged 50 to 59 in good health and CMV-seronegative. CDR3s include the opening cysteine and the closing phenylalanine or tryptophan. The order of the fields is V gene, D gene, J gene, CDR3 protein, CDR3 DNA. D genes are given only for firm matches.

V gene: TRBV19
D gene: -
J gene: TRBJ2-7
CDR3 protein: CATAGPGFYEQYF
CDR3 DNA: TGTGCCACCGCAGGGCCTGGGTTTTACGAGCAGTACTTC

V gene: TRBV18
D gene: -
J gene: TRBJ1-6
CDR3 protein: CASSPPAQGFSPLHF
CDR3 DNA: TGTGCCAGCTCACCACCGGCCCAGGGGTTTTCACCCCTCCACTTT

V gene: TRBV5-4
D gene: -
J gene: TRBJ1-6
CDR3 protein: CASSSGYGFSNSPLHF
CDR3 DNA: TGTGCCAGCAGCTCTGGTTACGGGTTTTCAAATTCACCCCTCCACTTT

V gene: TRBV9
D gene: TRBD2
J gene: TRBJ2-3
CDR3 protein: CASSLAGGSDTQYF
CDR3 DNA: TGTGCCAGCAGCTTAGCGGGGGGGTCCGATACGCAGTATTTT

V gene: TRBV28
D gene: TRBD1
J gene: TRBJ1-5
CDR3 protein: CASTSSTQGVQPQHF
CDR3 DNA: TGTGCCAGCACCTCTTCTACCCAGGGGGTTCAGCCCCAGCATTTT

V gene: TRBV10-3
D gene: TRBD1
J gene: TRBJ1-1
CDR3 protein: CAITGQAKNTEAFF
CDR3 DNA: TGTGCCATCACAGGACAGGCTAAGAACACTGAAGCTTTCTTT

V gene: TRBV6-1
D gene: -
J gene: TRBJ1-5
CDR3 protein: CASSTDSYSNQPQHF
CDR3 DNA: TGTGCCAGCAGTACTGACAGCTATAGCAATCAGCCCCAGCATTTT

V gene: TRBV7-6
D gene: -
J gene: TRBJ2-7
CDR3 protein: CASSPRGVNYEQYF
CDR3 DNA: TGTGCCAGCAGCCCCCGGGGAGTGAACTACGAGCAGTACTTC

V gene: TRBV9
D gene: TRBD2
J gene: TRBJ2-7
CDR3 protein: CASSVGGSSYEQYF
CDR3 DNA: TGTGCCAGCAGCGTAGGCGGGAGCTCCTACGAGCAGTACTTC

V gene: TRBV5-1
D gene: -
J gene: TRBJ1-2
CDR3 protein: CASSLEQGRVGYTF
CDR3 DNA: TGCGCCAGCAGCCTAGAGCAGGGGAGGGTTGGCTACACCTTC

V gene: TRBV4-1
D gene: -
J gene: TRBJ1-2
CDR3 protein: CASSQDRVNYGYTF
CDR3 DNA: TGCGCCAGCAGCCAAGATCGGGTTAACTATGGCTACACCTTC

V gene: TRBV11-2
D gene: TRBD1
J gene: TRBJ1-6
CDR3 protein: CASSSTGGTFYNSPLHF
CDR3 DNA: TGTGCCAGCAGCTCAACAGGGGGGACCTTTTATAATTCACCCCTCCACTTT

V gene: TRBV19
D gene: TRBD2
J gene: TRBJ2-1
CDR3 protein: CASSIDLALTSGGVNEQFF
CDR3 DNA: TGTGCCAGTAGTATAGATCTCGCACTGACTAGCGGGGGAGTGAATGAGCAGTTCTTC

V gene: TRBV29-1
D gene: -
J gene: TRBJ1-1
CDR3 protein: CSVTGLTSAEAFF
CDR3 DNA: TGCAGCGTTACCGGACTAACATCCGCTGAAGCTTTCTTT

V gene: TRBV18
D gene: TRBD1
J gene: TRBJ2-5
CDR3 protein: CASSQRGQQETQYF
CDR3 DNA: TGTGCCAGCTCACAGAGGGGACAGCAAGAGACCCAGTACTTC

V gene: TRBV7-2
D gene: TRBD1
J gene: TRBJ1-5
CDR3 protein: CASSPDRGRNQPQHF
CDR3 DNA: TGTGCCAGCAGCCCCGACAGGGGACGCAATCAGCCCCAGCATTTT

V gene: TRBV13
D gene: TRBD1
J gene: TRBJ2-1
CDR3 protein: CASSSDRVTNEQFF
CDR3 DNA: TGTGCCAGCAGCTCCGACAGGGTGACGAATGAGCAGTTCTTC

V gene: TRBV9
D gene: TRBD1
J gene: TRBJ2-4
CDR3 protein: CASSLGTDRAKNIQYF
CDR3 DNA: TGTGCCAGCAGCCTCGGGACAGACCGAGCCAAAAACATTCAGTACTTC

V gene: TRBV5-1
D gene: TRBD1
J gene: TRBJ1-4
CDR3 protein: CASSGRQGPPNEKLFF
CDR3 DNA: TGCGCCAGCAGCGGCCGACAGGGACCTCCTAATGAAAAACTGTTTTTT

V gene: TRBV29-1
D gene: TRBD1
J gene: TRBJ2-5
CDR3 protein: CSADRQGLGETQYF
CDR3 DNA: TGCAGCGCTGACCGACAGGGGTTGGGAGAGACCCAGTACTTC

V gene: TRBV5-1
D gene: TRBD1
J gene: TRBJ1-2
CDR3 protein: CASSTDRGWGYTF
CDR3 DNA: TGCGCCAGCAGCACGGACAGGGGTTGGGGCTACACCTTC

V gene: TRBV18
D gene: -
J gene: TRBJ2-3
CDR3 protein: CASSSTDTQYF
CDR3 DNA: TGTGCCAGTTCTAGCACAGATACGCAGTATTTT

V gene: TRBV7-2
D gene: -
J gene: TRBJ1-1
CDR3 protein: CASSTFRGNTEAFF
CDR3 DNA: TGTGCCAGCAGCACTTTTCGGGGGAACACTGAAGCTTTCTTT

V gene: TRBV6-1
D gene: -
J gene: TRBJ2-7
CDR3 protein: CASRPSEGARYEQYF
CDR3 DNA: TGTGCCAGCAGGCCCTCGGAGGGGGCGCGGTACGAGCAGTACTTC

V gene: TRBV18
D gene: TRBD1
J gene: TRBJ2-2
CDR3 protein: CASSPRTGRTGELFF
CDR3 DNA: TGTGCCAGCTCACCTAGGACAGGGCGGACCGGGGAGCTGTTTTTT

V gene: TRBV2
D gene: TRBD1
J gene: TRBJ1-5
CDR3 protein: CANPGGNNQPQHF
CDR3 DNA: TGTGCCAACCCAGGGGGGAACAATCAGCCCCAGCATTTT

V gene: TRBV28
D gene: TRBD1
J gene: TRBJ1-2
CDR3 protein: CASIKWRLQGGGYGYTF
CDR3 DNA: TGTGCCAGCATTAAATGGAGACTACAGGGGGGAGGATATGGCTACACCTTC

V gene: TRBV27
D gene: TRBD1
J gene: TRBJ1-1
CDR3 protein: CASRKRPGQMNTEAFF
CDR3 DNA: TGTGCCAGCCGAAAACGGCCGGGACAGATGAACACTGAAGCTTTCTTT

V gene: TRBV19
D gene: -
J gene: TRBJ1-5
CDR3 protein: CASTTPGAGEGQPQHF
CDR3 DNA: TGTGCCAGTACCACCCCCGGGGCAGGGGAGGGCCAGCCCCAGCATTTT

V gene: TRBV7-6
D gene: -
J gene: TRBJ2-3
CDR3 protein: CASSSTVGLNLNTQYF
CDR3 DNA: TGTGCCAGCAGCTCAACGGTCGGACTTAACCTAAATACGCAGTATTTT

V gene: TRBV6-5
D gene: TRBD1
J gene: TRBJ1-5
CDR3 protein: CASSYSYRGGQPQHF
CDR3 DNA: TGTGCCAGCAGTTACTCGTACAGGGGAGGTCAGCCCCAGCATTTT

V gene: TRBV7-9
D gene: -
J gene: TRBJ2-7
CDR3 protein: CASSLTGEAYEQYF
CDR3 DNA: TGTGCCAGCAGCCTAACAGGGGAGGCCTACGAGCAGTACTTC

V gene: TRBV7-9
D gene: TRBD1
J gene: TRBJ1-4
CDR3 protein: CASSLDRGGGEKLFF
CDR3 DNA: TGTGCCAGCAGCTTAGACAGGGGCGGTGGTGAAAAACTGTTTTTT

V gene: TRBV19
D gene: TRBD1
J gene: TRBJ1-1
CDR3 protein: CASSSMAGTGVTEAFF
CDR3 DNA: TGTGCCAGTAGTTCTATGGCCGGGACAGGGGTGACTGAAGCTTTCTTT

V gene: TRBV10-2
D gene: -
J gene: TRBJ2-7
CDR3 protein: CASSPTSYEQYF
CDR3 DNA: TGCGCCAGCAGCCCTACCTCCTACGAGCAGTACTTC

V gene: TRBV5-1
D gene: -
J gene: TRBJ2-7
CDR3 protein: CASSLDFGRGSHEQYF
CDR3 DNA: TGCGCCAGCAGCTTGGACTTCGGAAGAGGGTCTCACGAGCAGTACTTC

V gene: TRBV4-3
D gene: TRBD2
J gene: TRBJ2-5
CDR3 protein: CASSQDRRTSGQETQYF
CDR3 DNA: TGCGCCAGCAGCCAAGATAGACGGACTAGCGGACAAGAGACCCAGTACTTC

V gene: TRBV11-2
D gene: -
J gene: TRBJ2-7
CDR3 protein: CASSFNTGAYEQYF
CDR3 DNA: TGTGCCAGCAGCTTTAACACTGGGGCGTACGAGCAGTACTTC

V gene: TRBV7-8
D gene: -
J gene: TRBJ1-5
CDR3 protein: CASSSSSNYRVSNQPQHF
CDR3 DNA: TGTGCCAGCAGCTCCAGCTCCAACTACAGGGTTAGCAATCAGCCCCAGCATTTT

V gene: TRBV2
D gene: TRBD1
J gene: TRBJ1-2
CDR3 protein: CASSGGQGANYGYTF
CDR3 DNA: TGTGCCAGCAGTGGAGGTCAGGGGGCGAACTATGGCTACACCTTC